A single sample is the source of the 27 T cell receptor beta chains below, sequenced in a study of T cell changes during pregnancy in multiple sclerosis. Clones were read by immunoSEQ multiplex PCR, and TCRdb kept only the in-frame ones, dropping some. Of roughly 28,000 clones in the sample, 85% to 90% were seen once. The specimen comprised CD4+ T cells from peripheral blood mononuclear cells, sampled in the first trimester of pregnancy. The receptors come from a female donor in good health, enrolled as a control in a pregnancy study.

The J gene is TRBJ1-1, the V gene TRBV6-5; 7 bases align to TRBD1. CDR3 length: 14 amino acids. The ends lost 5 bases at V and 5 bases at J; junction bases unmatched: 8. Germline CDR1 MNHEY, CDR2 SVGAGI. The CDR3 sequence: CASSTTGVRTEAFF. In DNA form, the CDR3 reads TGTGCCAGCAGTACTACAGGGGTAAGGACTGAAGCTTTCTTT.

The CDR3 region has the DNA TGTGCCAGCAGCGAAGACATTCAAGAGACCCAGTACTTC. Protein sequence: CASSEDIQETQYF. The chain is built from TRBV11-3 and TRBJ2-5, with D hard to call. V lost 5 bases to trimming and J lost 2 bases, with 9 bases between them. The CDR3 is made up of 13 amino acids. CDR1 is SGHNT and CDR2 is YENEEA in the germline V gene.

The chain has TRBV28 and TRBJ2-7; D might be TRBD1 (5 bases). Between the trimmed V and J ends, which lost 5 bases and 2 bases, there was a span of 7 bases. The CDR3 loop spans 12 amino acids. Germline CDR1 MDHEN, CDR2 SYDVKM. CDR3 sequence reads: CASSRRAYEQYF. The CDR3 region has the DNA TGTGCCAGCAGTCGCAGGGCCTACGAGCAGTACTTC.

V gene TRBV19 combines with J gene TRBJ1-1; no reliable D call. This CDR3 is 13 amino acids long. V was cut by 6 bases and J by 5 bases, with 13 bases left in between. Per the germline V gene, CDR1 is LNHDA and CDR2 is SQIVND (reference sequence). CDR3 DNA: TGTGCCAGTAGCCCGCGGGGTAGGACTGAAGCTTTCTTT. Encoded protein: CASSPRGRTEAFF.

The CDR3 DNA sequence: TGTGCCAGCAGTCTCTTACCGGGTACGGATTCACCCCTCCACTTT. The encoded protein is CASSLLPGTDSPLHF. The V gene is TRBV5-5, the J gene TRBJ1-6; D uncertain. The CDR3 is 15 amino acids. Trimming stripped 5 bases from V and 8 bases from J, with 17 bases between. The V gene's germline CDR1 is SGHKS and CDR2 YYEKEE (reference sequence). The variable domain in full, with the rest retrieved from reference TRBV5-5 and TRBJ1-6, is DAGVTQSPTHLIKTRGQQVTLRCSPISGHKSVSWYQQVLGQGPQFIFQYYEKEERGRGNFPDRFSARQFPNYSSELNVNALLLGDSALYLCASSLLPGTDSPLHFGNGTRLTVT.

The chain employs TRBV14 and TRBJ2-7, with 7 bases aligning to TRBD2. The CDR3 runs to 16 residues. Germline V lookup: CDR1 SGHDN, CDR2 FVKESK. The V and J ends lost 1 base and 2 bases, in that order; junction bases with no gene match: 8. CDR3 residues: CASSQARLAGPYEQYF. The CDR3 DNA sequence: TGTGCCAGCAGCCAAGCCCGACTAGCCGGACCCTACGAGCAGTACTTC.

V usage is TRBV9 and J usage is TRBJ2-5; the match to TRBD2 covers 14 bases. The CDR3 extends over 16 amino acids. Germline CDR1 SGDLS, CDR2 YYNGEE. V dropped 4 bases and J dropped 4; count of bases not matched to a gene: 6. CDR3 DNA: TGTGCCAGCAGCCTCGGGACTAGCGGGGGTGGAGAGACCCAGTACTTC. Translating gives CASSLGTSGGGETQYF.

The chain has TRBV10-3 and TRBJ1-2; 7 positions match TRBD1. This CDR3 is 14 amino acids long. In germline, CDR1 is ENHRY, CDR2 SYGVKD. J gave up 7 bases and V 7 bases, and 12 bases lay outside the gene matches. The CDR3 is CAITDLTGRGGYTF. The CDR3 coding sequence is TGTGCCATCACCGACTTGACAGGGCGCGGTGGCTACACCTTC.

The chain recombines TRBV7-8 with TRBJ2-3; 14 bases agree with TRBD2. J gave up 4 bases and V 2 bases, and 8 bases lay outside the gene matches. Germline CDR1 and CDR2: SGHVS and FQNEAQ. This CDR3 comprises 18 residues. Here the CDR3 DNA reads TGTGCCAGCAGCTTAAAAGTTCGACTAGCGGGAGGGCCAGATACGCAGTATTTT. Translation gives CASSLKVRLAGGPDTQYF. Combining the CDR3 with reference TRBV7-8 and TRBJ2-3 gives the whole variable domain GAGVSQSPRYKVAKRGQDVALRCDPISGHVSLFWYQQALGQGPEFLTYFQNEAQLDKSGLPSDRFFAERPEGSVSTLKIQRTQQEDSAVYLCASSLKVRLAGGPDTQYFGPGTRLTVL.

This clone showed up just once. The chain is built from TRBV5-1 and TRBJ2-7; D might be TRBD2 (5 bases). The CDR3 is 14 amino acids. The germline V and J ends were trimmed by 6 bases and 7 bases, with 20 bases remaining between them. Per germline, CDR1 SGHRS and CDR2 YFSETQ. This chain's CDR3 is CASTPSGSSLEQYF. Written as DNA, the CDR3 is TGCGCCAGCACCCCAAGCGGATCCTCCTTAGAGCAGTACTTC. Supplemented by reference TRBV5-1 and TRBJ2-7, the full variable domain reads KAGVTQTPRYLIKTRGQQVTLSCSPISGHRSVSWYQQTPGQGLQFLFEYFSETQRNKGNFPGRFSGRQFSNSRSEMNVSTLELGDSALYLCASTPSGSSLEQYFGPGTRLTVT.

This rearrangement joins TRBV5-1 to TRBJ2-1; 7 nucleotides match TRBD1. Trimming cost V 0 bases and J 4 bases; bases outside gene matches: 10. The germline CDR1 and CDR2 sequences are SGHRS and YFSETQ. The CDR3 spans 17 residues. The CDR3 loop reads CASSLVEGAEYYNEQFF. The CDR3 DNA sequence: TGCGCCAGCAGCTTGGTTGAGGGGGCCGAGTATTACAATGAGCAGTTCTTC.

This rearrangement joins TRBV7-3 to TRBJ1-6, with D possibly TRBD1 on 5 matching bases. CDR1 and CDR2 from the germline V gene are SGHTA and FQGTGA. The V end was cut by 7 bases, the J end by 4 bases, with 14 bases between. The CDR3 runs 15 residues. The CDR3: CASNPGPFYNSPLHF. The CDR3, as DNA: TGTGCCAGCAACCCAGGGCCCTTTTATAATTCACCCCTCCACTTT.

This chain links TRBV11-2 with TRBJ1-1; no definite D call. Trimming took 6 bases from V and 0 from J, leaving 8 bases between them. Germline V lookup: CDR1 SGHAT, CDR2 FQNNGV. This CDR3 has 13 amino acids. The CDR3 region is CASRRPMNTEAFF. The CDR3 region has the DNA TGTGCCAGCAGGCGGCCCATGAACACTGAAGCTTTCTTT.

The chain has TRBV7-2 and TRBJ2-1; 7 bases agree with TRBD2. Per the germline V gene, CDR1 is SGHTA and CDR2 is FQGNSA. The junction had 8 bases not matched to a gene; V was cut back by 1 base and J by 5 bases. The CDR3 runs to 16 residues. CDR3 protein: CASSLGLGLADNEQFF. In DNA form, the CDR3 reads TGTGCCAGCAGCTTAGGGCTTGGTCTAGCGGACAATGAGCAGTTCTTC.

V usage is TRBV6-5 and J usage is TRBJ1-5, with TRBD1 identical over 7 bases. Germline V gene sequence: CDR1 MNHEY, CDR2 SVGAGI. This CDR3 is 15 amino acids long. V lost 6 bases to trimming and J lost 4 bases; unmatched junction nucleotides: 9. CDR3 protein: CASRIYRDSNQPQHF. For the CDR3, the DNA is TGTGCCAGCAGAATTTACCGGGACAGTAATCAGCCCCAGCATTTT.

The chain couples TRBV29-1 to TRBJ2-1; D may be TRBD2 (5 bases). V lost 6 bases and J lost 6, with 12 bases in between. The CDR3 is 12 amino acids. Germline loops: CDR1 SQVTM, CDR2 ANQGSEA. The CDR3 coding sequence is TGCAGCGTCGGCGGGTCGGTCAATGAGCAGTTCTTC. Translating gives CSVGGSVNEQFF.

The chain uses TRBV7-9 and TRBJ2-3; TRBD1 aligns across 7 bases. This CDR3 has 17 residues. CDR1 is SEHNR, CDR2 FQNEAQ, per germline (reference sequence). Germline trimming cut 1 base from V and 1 base from J; bases unmatched to any gene: 8. This CDR3 is CASSLGYRGSGTDTQYF. DNA of the CDR3: TGTGCCAGCAGCTTAGGGTACAGGGGATCGGGCACAGATACGCAGTATTTT.

The chain carries TRBV5-4 and TRBJ1-4, with 7 bases that match TRBD1. The CDR3 has 14 residues. The V and J ends lost 1 base and 8 bases, in that order; junction bases with no gene match: 5. CDR1 is SGHNT, CDR2 YYREEE, per germline (reference sequence). The CDR3, as DNA: TGTGCCAGCAGCTTGTGGGACAGTCGGGAAAAACTGTTTTTT. It specifies CASSLWDSREKLFF.

V usage is TRBV2 and J usage is TRBJ1-4; 8 bases agree with TRBD1. The germline V gene has CDR1 SNHLY and CDR2 FYNNEI. This CDR3 region has 14 residues. V lost 7 bases and J lost 10; bases outside the gene matches: 11. CDR3 sequence: CASTRTGTVGKLFF. CDR3 DNA sequence: TGTGCCAGCACGCGGACAGGGACAGTCGGAAAACTGTTTTTT.

The J gene is TRBJ2-7, the V gene TRBV6-5; a weak D match, TRBD1 (6 bases). Trimming took off 0 bases at V and 2 bases at J, with 14 bases between the two ends. The CDR3 totals 16 residues. Germline CDR1 MNHEY, CDR2 SVGAGI. The DNA of the CDR3 is TGTGCCAGCAGTTACTCCTCTTCGACAGGAACCTACGAGCAGTACTTC. As protein: CASSYSSSTGTYEQYF.

This sequence joins TRBV19 and TRBJ2-7; possible D gene TRBD2, 5 bases. The CDR3 totals 13 residues. V was pared by 6 bases and J by 3 bases, with 12 bases between. Germline-derived CDR1 and CDR2 are LNHDA and SQIVND (reference sequence). CDR3 nucleotides: TGTGCCAGTAGCAAGGACTCCATCTACGAGCAGTACTTC. Its protein product is CASSKDSIYEQYF.

The V and J genes are TRBV27 and TRBJ2-1, with D perhaps matching TRBD2 (6 bases). V dropped 8 bases and J dropped 0 bases, with 14 bases sitting between them. The CDR3 covers 15 residues. Per the germline V gene, CDR1 is MNHEY and CDR2 is SMNVEV (reference sequence). The CDR3 protein is CASSLGGGSYNEQFF. CDR3 nucleotides: TGTGCCAGCTCCCTTGGGGGAGGCTCCTACAATGAGCAGTTCTTC.

Here the CDR3 reads CASRLLVWTAYGYTF. For the CDR3, the DNA is TGTGCAAGTCGCTTATTGGTATGGACAGCCTATGGCTACACCTTC. The genes are TRBV12-2 and TRBJ1-2; the table names TRBD1, a call not compared with the DNA. TRBV12-2 constitutes a pseudogene. The CDR3 runs 15 residues.

This chain uses TRBV7-2 with TRBJ2-5, with D tentatively TRBD1 (7 bases). The CDR3 spans 15 residues. Deletions cut 3 bases from V and 0 bases from J, with 11 bases between. The germline V gene encodes CDR1 SGHTA and CDR2 FQGNSA. The chain's CDR3 is CASSFPGGNQETQYF. Here the CDR3 DNA reads TGTGCCAGCAGCTTCCCAGGGGGGAACCAAGAGACCCAGTACTTC.

The rearrangement joins TRBV4-1 to TRBJ1-3; 7 positions match TRBD1. The CDR3 sequence is 18 residues long. The V gene's germline CDR1 is MGHRA and CDR2 YSYEKL. V lost 3 bases, J lost 2 bases, and 13 bases stayed unmatched. CDR3 coding DNA: TGCGCCAGCAGCCAGGTAGTCACACAGGGGCGGACTGGAAACACCATATATTTT. Translating gives CASSQVVTQGRTGNTIYF.

This sequence joins TRBV2 and TRBJ2-4, with 9 nucleotides matching TRBD1. Germline assignment: CDR1 SNHLY and CDR2 FYNNEI. With 3 bases clipped from V and 1 base from J, the junction kept 10 bases outside the gene matches. There are 18 residues in the CDR3. CDR3 coding DNA: TGTGCCAGCAGTGAGGGGACAGGGACCGACCGGGCCAAAAACATTCAGTACTTC. Residues: CASSEGTGTDRAKNIQYF.

On this clone itself: Mismatch with germline at one junction end may stem from a read error. CDR3 nucleotides: TGTGCTAGCAGCGACGACAGGCCGAACACCGGGGAGCTGTTTTTT. Protein sequence: CASSDDRPNTGELFF. This chain links TRBV7-7 with TRBJ2-2; possibly TRBD1 for D (6 bases). The CDR3 contains 15 residues. Germline V gives CDR1 SSHAT, CDR2 FNYEAQ (reference sequence).